The source of this T cell receptor beta chain is a study of early stage breast cancer tumors. Study conclusions and caveats: Tumor and normal breast were distinguished via blood comparison in 14 of 16 patients.

Germline-derived CDR1 and CDR2 are SGHVS and FQNEAQ. The length of the CDR3 is 16 residues. V dropped 0 bases and J dropped 3; count of bases not matched to a gene: 4. With regard to this clone: Its antigen is unknown.

Blood replicates held 0.5 ug DNA, tumor or normal breast roughly 1.5 ug, two each. Data came from immunoSEQ multiplex PCR; TCRdb stores just in-frame clones and leaves some out. The profile shows 10,000 or so clones, 60% to 85% of them singletons. The J gene is TRBJ2-1, the V gene TRBV7-8; 8 bases agree with TRBD2. Material: normal breast tissue next to the tumor. The TCR sequence derives from a person aged 35 to 50 with breast cancer. As DNA, the CDR3 is TGTGCCAGCAGCTTAGCAGCACTAGCGGTCTACAATGAGCAGTTCTTC. This translates into CASSLAALAVYNEQFF.